The 17 T cell receptor beta chains below all came from one sample that was sequenced in a study of monozygotic twins with inflammatory bowel disease. TCRdb derives one entry per CDR3 protein from the 5' RACE reads, leaving out DNA. This repertoire comprises around 200,000 distinct CDR3 sequences; its ten largest clones make up around 1.5%. The source material was blood. The receptors stem from a human donor with ulcerative colitis or Crohn's disease, or a healthy co-twin of an affected twin (not recorded which).

The chain combines TRBV12-3 or TRBV12-4 with TRBJ2-5; the TRBD2 assignment by TCRdb is unverifiable without DNA. The CDR3 is 14 residues long. This chain's CDR3 is CASSSTGGEETQYF.

The rearrangement links TRBV12-3 or TRBV12-4 to TRBJ1-1; TCRdb indicates TRBD1, and absent DNA this call remains unverified. The CDR3 extends over 14 amino acids. The CDR3 loop is CASRPAGQVYEAFF.

The chain has TRBV6-8 and TRBJ1-1; TCRdb designates TRBD1, a call that cannot be tested without DNA. CDR3 size: 17 residues. CDR1 and CDR2 (germline): MNHGY, SAAAGT. The CDR3 spells CASSYSYSGHQNTEAFF.

V gene TRBV20-1 combines with J gene TRBJ1-1; TCRdb's D call of TRBD1 is untestable without DNA. This CDR3 is built from 16 residues. Germline CDR1 reads DFQATT; CDR2 reads SNEGSKA (reference sequence). CDR3 region: CSARDLLATGDTEAFF.

The genes are TRBV19 and TRBJ2-7. The V gene's germline CDR1 is LNHDA and CDR2 SQIVND (reference sequence). The CDR3 loop spans 14 amino acids. The CDR3 is CASSTRLSSYEQYF.

J is TRBJ2-5 and V is TRBV6-1; the D call of TRBD1 rests on TCRdb alone, since no DNA is present to check it. The CDR3 extends over 14 amino acids. Germline CDR1 and CDR2: MNHNS and SASEGT. The CDR3 here is CASSQRGNRETQYF.

This chain joins TRBV9 and TRBJ1-3. The length of the CDR3 is 14 residues. Germline CDR1 SGDLS, CDR2 YYNGEE. The CDR3 is CASSVGRIGNTIYF. The full variable domain, rest sourced from reference TRBV9 and TRBJ1-3, is DSGVTQTPKHLITATGQRVTLRCSPRSGDLSVYWYQQSLDQGLQFLIQYYNGEERAKGNILERFSAQQFPDLHSELNLSSLELGDSALYFCASSVGRIGNTIYFGEGSWLTVV.

The chain links TRBV13 to TRBJ1-2. The CDR3 has 16 residues. Germline assignment: CDR1 PRHDT and CDR2 FYEKMQ (reference sequence). The chain's CDR3 is CASSTRLRVYNYGYTF. The whole variable domain, remainder taken from reference TRBV13 and TRBJ1-2, is AAGVIQSPRHLIKEKRETATLKCYPIPRHDTVYWYQQGPGQDPQFLISFYEKMQSDKGSIPDRFSAQQFSDYHSELNMSSLELGDSALYFCASSTRLRVYNYGYTFGSGTRLTVV.

This chain joins TRBV20-1 and TRBJ2-1; TCRdb indicates TRBD1, and absent DNA this call remains unverified. The CDR3 contains 12 residues. In germline, CDR1 is DFQATT, CDR2 SNEGSKA (reference sequence). The CDR3 loop reads CSAQQGRGEQFF.

The V gene is TRBV2, the J gene TRBJ2-7; the TCRdb D gene call, TRBD2, has no DNA to confirm it. The CDR3 extends over 13 amino acids. Germline V gene sequence: CDR1 SNHLY, CDR2 FYNNEI. The CDR3 region is CASLIPMKYEQYF. Based on the CDR3 plus reference TRBV2 and TRBJ2-7, the full variable domain is EPEVTQTPSHQVTQMGQEVILRCVPISNHLYFYWYRQILGQKVEFLVSFYNNEISEKSEIFDDQFSVERPDGSNFTLKIRSTKLEDSAMYFCASLIPMKYEQYFGPGTRLTVT.

The chain carries TRBV10-3 and TRBJ2-2; TCRdb picks TRBD2, but there is no DNA to check that call. The V gene's germline CDR1 is ENHRY and CDR2 SYGVKD. The length of the CDR3 is 13 residues. CDR3: CAISDGGAGELFF.

This chain joins TRBV7-2 and TRBJ1-5; TCRdb gives TRBD1 as the D gene, but with no DNA this cannot be confirmed. Germline CDR1 and CDR2: SGHTA and FQGNSA. The CDR3 is 13 residues long. The CDR3 loop is CASSWGGRQPQHF. The full variable domain, rest sourced from reference TRBV7-2 and TRBJ1-5, is GAGVSQSPSNKVTEKGKDVELRCDPISGHTALYWYRQSLGQGLEFLIYFQGNSAPDKSGLPSDRFSAERTGGSVSTLTIQRTQQEDSAVYLCASSWGGRQPQHFGDGTRLSIL.

The V and J genes are TRBV12-3 or TRBV12-4 and TRBJ2-3; TCRdb names TRBD1, which stays unverified in the absence of DNA. The CDR3 covers 14 residues. The CDR3 protein is CAVSWGGPTDTQYF.

The rearrangement joins TRBV5-1 to TRBJ1-1; TCRdb selects TRBD1, and the lack of DNA leaves this call unchecked. Germline-derived CDR1 and CDR2 are SGHRS and YFSETQ. The CDR3 has 13 amino acids. This CDR3 reads CASSLTGNTEAFF.

This sequence joins TRBV19 and TRBJ2-7; as DNA is missing, the TRBD1 call by TCRdb cannot be tested. Germline V gene data show CDR1 as LNHDA and CDR2 as SQIVND (reference sequence). This CDR3 is built from 18 residues. The chain's CDR3 is CASSILGMVGTGPVEQYF.

The CDR3 loop reads CASSRQIDSPLHF. The chain has TRBV6-5 and TRBJ1-6; TCRdb selects TRBD1, and the lack of DNA leaves this call unchecked. This CDR3 spans 13 amino acids. From germline, CDR1 is MNHEY and CDR2 SVGAGI.

The V call is TRBV28, the J call TRBJ2-3; the TCRdb call, TRBD1, lacks DNA for checking. The length of the CDR3 is 16 residues. In germline, CDR1 is MDHEN, CDR2 SYDVKM. This chain's CDR3 is CASISHRGRNTDTQYF.